Listed below are T cell receptor beta chains from one sample, sequenced in a study of technical replicates of blood from several donors. Assay: immunoSEQ multiplex PCR; the TCRdb copy retains only in-frame clones and omits some. The sample consists of some 64,000 clones, around 93% of them appearing once. Sequencing input: PBMCs. These receptors were collected from a human donor in good health. Some clones in this sample may be carry-over from other donors' samples. Both conserved end residues are part of each CDR3. D genes are given only for firm matches. For some rows the clone size is stated as once, few or many, or as a class when expanded; others skip it.

NA,TRBJ1-4,NA,TRBV5-6,CASSLHGQSNEKLFF,TGTGCCAGCAGCTTACACGGACAGTCAAATGAAAAACTGTTTTTT
NA,TRBJ1-4,TRBD1,TRBV4-3,CASSQGRDRWNEKLFF,TGCGCCAGCAGCCAAGGCCGGGACAGGTGGAATGAAAAACTGTTTTTT
NA,TRBJ1-2,TRBD1,TRBV29-1,CSVGGQGYGYTF,TGCAGCGTGGGGGGACAGGGCTATGGCTACACCTTC
NA,TRBJ2-1,TRBD1,TRBV29-1,CSVTGTGVSNEQFF,TGCAGCGTTACCGGGACAGGGGTGTCGAATGAGCAGTTCTTC
NA,TRBJ2-6,NA,TRBV5-1,CASSSDAVSRANVLTF,TGCGCCAGCAGCTCAGACGCGGTCTCGAGGGCCAACGTCCTGACTTTC
NA,TRBJ1-2,NA,TRBV10-3,CAISPGSLNYGYTF,TGTGCCATCAGTCCCGGGTCTCTTAACTATGGCTACACCTTC
NA,TRBJ1-5,NA,TRBV7-8,CASSPGRVGNQPQHF,TGTGCCAGCAGCCCTGGCCGGGTGGGCAATCAGCCCCAGCATTTT
NA,TRBJ2-3,TRBD1,TRBV11-3,CASSLGGQGGQYF,TGTGCCAGCAGCTTGGGTGGACAGGGAGGGCAGTATTTT
NA,TRBJ2-3,NA,TRBV2,CASSEQGLGTDTQYF,TGTGCCAGCAGTGAACAGGGACTGGGGACAGATACGCAGTATTTT
NA,TRBJ2-3,TRBD2,TRBV11-3,CASSAGAPTDTQYF,TGTGCCAGCAGCGCGGGAGCCCCCACAGATACGCAGTATTTT
NA,TRBJ1-5,NA,TRBV28,CASSGRGGGNQPQHF,TGTGCCAGCAGCGGCAGGGGTGGGGGCAATCAGCCCCAGCATTTT
NA,TRBJ2-3,TRBD2,TRBV5-1,CASSPRGLAGGTSTDTQYF,TGCGCCAGCAGCCCGAGGGGACTAGCGGGCGGAACTAGCACAGATACGCAGTATTTT
NA,TRBJ1-1,NA,TRBV6-6,CASHPAGNTEAFF,TGTGCCAGCCATCCGGCAGGGAACACTGAAGCTTTCTTT
NA,TRBJ2-7,TRBD2,TRBV5-4,CASSFAGGFYEQYF,TGTGCCAGCAGCTTCGCCGGGGGGTTCTACGAGCAGTACTTC
once,TRBJ2-7,NA,TRBV7-9,CASSTQGYEQYF,TGTGCCAGCAGCACACAGGGTTACGAGCAGTACTTC
NA,TRBJ2-7,NA,TRBV7-2,CASSSGLVYEQYF,TGTGCCAGCAGCTCGGGACTCGTCTACGAGCAGTACTTC
NA,TRBJ2-7,TRBD2,TRBV5-1,CASSLVAGDSYEQYF,TGCGCCAGCAGCTTGGTGGCGGGGGACTCCTACGAGCAGTACTTC
NA,TRBJ2-1,TRBD2,TRBV11-2,CASSWGLAGVNEQFF,TGTGCCAGCAGTTGGGGACTAGCGGGAGTGAATGAGCAGTTCTTC
NA,TRBJ1-4,NA,TRBV25-1,CASSALIGRGNEKLFF,TGTGCCAGCAGTGCCTTAATTGGGAGAGGGAATGAAAAACTGTTTTTT
NA,TRBJ2-7,TRBD1,TRBV9,CASSVGIGRQGEDEQYF,TGTGCCAGCAGCGTAGGCATAGGTAGACAGGGGGAGGACGAGCAGTACTTC
few,TRBJ2-1,NA,TRBV15,CATSRITGLNEQFF,TGTGCCACCAGCAGGATCACAGGGTTGAATGAGCAGTTCTTC
NA,TRBJ1-3,NA,TRBV5-4,CASRGDISGNTIYF,TGTGCCAGCAGGGGGGACATTTCTGGAAACACCATATATTTT
NA,TRBJ2-7,NA,TRBV2,CASNPPWGQHYEQYF,TGTGCCAGCAACCCACCTTGGGGCCAACACTACGAGCAGTACTTC
few,TRBJ2-1,TRBD2,TRBV6-5,CASSYSGGDYNEQFF,TGTGCCAGCAGTTACTCCGGGGGGGACTACAATGAGCAGTTCTTC
NA,TRBJ2-1,TRBD2,TRBV7-2,CASSVSGAAPEQFF,TGTGCCAGCAGCGTTAGCGGGGCGGCGCCGGAGCAGTTCTTC
NA,TRBJ2-2,NA,TRBV5-1,CASSLAVTGELFF,TGCGCCAGCAGCTTGGCTGTTACCGGGGAGCTGTTTTTT
NA,TRBJ2-3,NA,TRBV21-1,CASSKVGETDTQYF,TGTGCCAGCAGCAAAGTTGGAGAAACAGATACGCAGTATTTT
NA,TRBJ1-5,NA,TRBV7-3,CARRRVYSNQPQHF,TGTGCCAGGAGGAGGGTTTATAGCAATCAGCCCCAGCATTTT
NA,TRBJ2-6,TRBD1,TRBV5-1,CASSGTGGFSGANVLTF,TGCGCCAGCAGTGGAACAGGGGGCTTTTCTGGGGCCAACGTCCTGACTTTC
few,TRBJ1-2,NA,TRBV7-9,CASSLGSGTSLGGYTF,TGTGCCAGCAGCTTAGGATCTGGGACATCCCTCGGCGGCTACACCTTC
NA,TRBJ2-1,TRBD2,TRBV4-1,CASSQDASGSHNEQFF,TGCGCCAGCAGCCAAGACGCCAGCGGGAGTCACAATGAGCAGTTCTTC
once,TRBJ1-6,NA,TRBV19,CASREPYLSLSPLHF,TGTGCCAGTAGAGAACCCTATCTGAGTCTTTCACCCCTCCACTTT
NA,TRBJ2-2,TRBD1,TRBV4-3,CASSQTNYRGWNTGELFF,TGCGCCAGCAGCCAAACAAATTACAGGGGGTGGAACACCGGGGAGCTGTTTTTT
NA,TRBJ1-1,NA,TRBV19,CATQGQELMNTEAFF,TGTGCCACTCAGGGGCAGGAGCTTATGAACACTGAAGCTTTCTTT
NA,TRBJ2-2,NA,TRBV5-1,CASSPDGGAELGELFF,TGCGCCAGCAGCCCGGATGGGGGGGCCGAACTCGGGGAGCTGTTTTTT
once,TRBJ2-2,NA,TRBV4-2,CASSQDAGTGELFF,TGTGCCAGCAGCCAAGATGCGGGCACCGGGGAGCTGTTTTTT
NA,TRBJ2-1,NA,TRBV7-3,CASSIKASGFYNEQFF,TGTGCCAGCAGCATTAAGGCCAGCGGATTCTACAATGAGCAGTTCTTC
few,TRBJ1-1,TRBD1,TRBV6-1,CASSEPADRATEAFF,TGTGCCAGCAGCGAACCCGCTGACAGGGCTACTGAAGCTTTCTTT
NA,TRBJ2-5,TRBD2,TRBV6-6,CASSLLRGVHLEYF,TGTGCCAGCAGCCTTTTGCGGGGGGTTCATCTCGAGTACTTC
NA,TRBJ2-7,TRBD1,TRBV11-2,CASRDTGTGGRGQYF,TGTGCCAGCAGAGATACCGGGACAGGGGGAAGAGGGCAGTACTTC
NA,TRBJ2-5,NA,TRBV4-1,CASSQGGLETQYF,TGCGCCAGCAGCCAAGGTGGGCTGGAGACCCAGTACTTC
NA,TRBJ2-3,TRBD2,TRBV7-6,CASSLGTSGRAMTDTQYF,TGTGCCAGCAGCCTAGGGACTAGCGGGAGGGCCATGACAGATACGCAGTATTTT
NA,TRBJ2-7,NA,TRBV6-1,CASSESTGGGSYEQYF,TGTGCCAGCAGTGAATCAACAGGGGGGGGGTCCTACGAGCAGTACTTC
NA,TRBJ1-1,TRBD1,TRBV7-2,CASSRQGNTEAFF,TGTGCCAGCAGCCGACAGGGGAACACTGAAGCTTTCTTT
NA,TRBJ2-1,TRBD1,TRBV19,CASSKRTGQGNEQFF,TGTGCCAGTAGTAAAAGGACAGGGCAGGGCAATGAGCAGTTCTTC
NA,TRBJ2-1,TRBD2,TRBV5-6,CASSFPPTSGFREQFF,TGTGCCAGCAGCTTTCCCCCGACTAGCGGTTTTCGGGAGCAGTTCTTC
NA,TRBJ1-2,TRBD1,TRBV2,CASSDDTGVRYGYTF,TGTGCCAGCAGTGATGATACAGGGGTACGGTATGGCTACACCTTC
NA,TRBJ1-2,TRBD1,TRBV14,CASSPWTGSNYGYTF,TGTGCCAGCAGCCCCTGGACAGGTTCTAACTATGGCTACACCTTC
NA,TRBJ1-2,NA,TRBV29-1,CSATGWGGANYGYTF,TGCAGCGCAACGGGCTGGGGGGGGGCTAACTATGGCTACACCTTC
NA,TRBJ2-5,TRBD1,TRBV13,CASSFRRQGLETQYF,TGTGCCAGCAGCTTCCGTCGACAGGGGTTAGAGACCCAGTACTTC
NA,TRBJ1-1,NA,TRBV6-5,CASSYAGATEAFF,TGTGCCAGCAGTTACGCGGGGGCGACTGAAGCTTTCTTT
NA,TRBJ2-2,TRBD2,TRBV5-1,CASSQRTSGKLTNTGELFF,TGCGCCAGCAGCCAACGGACTAGCGGGAAATTAACGAACACCGGGGAGCTGTTTTTT
NA,TRBJ1-2,NA,TRBV6-5,CASSPTGSNYGYTF,TGTGCCAGCAGTCCGACAGGCTCCAACTATGGCTACACCTTC
NA,TRBJ1-1,NA,TRBV4-2,CASSHPDKNTEAFF,TGTGCCAGCAGCCACCCCGACAAGAACACTGAAGCTTTCTTT
NA,TRBJ1-2,NA,TRBV10-1,CASSVEVEGYTF,TGCGCCAGCAGTGTTGAGGTGGAGGGCTACACCTTC
NA,TRBJ2-1,NA,TRBV19,CASSIGVAGYNEQFF,TGTGCCAGTAGTATAGGGGTAGCTGGATACAATGAGCAGTTCTTC